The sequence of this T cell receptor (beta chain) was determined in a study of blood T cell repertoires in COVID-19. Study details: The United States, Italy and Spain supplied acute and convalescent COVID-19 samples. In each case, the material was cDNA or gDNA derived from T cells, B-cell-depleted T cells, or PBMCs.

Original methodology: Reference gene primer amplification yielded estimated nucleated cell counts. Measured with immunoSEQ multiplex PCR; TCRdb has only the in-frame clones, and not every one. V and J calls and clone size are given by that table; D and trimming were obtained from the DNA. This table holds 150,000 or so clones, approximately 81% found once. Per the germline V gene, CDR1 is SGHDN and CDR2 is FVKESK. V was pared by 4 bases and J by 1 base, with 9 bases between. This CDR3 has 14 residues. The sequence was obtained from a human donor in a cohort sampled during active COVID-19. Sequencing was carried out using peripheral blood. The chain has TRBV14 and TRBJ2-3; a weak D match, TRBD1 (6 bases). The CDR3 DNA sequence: TGTGCCAGCAGCCGACAGGCCCGCACAGATACGCAGTATTTT. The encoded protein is CASSRQARTDTQYF. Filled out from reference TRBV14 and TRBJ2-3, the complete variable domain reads EAGVTQFPSHSVIEKGQTVTLRCDPISGHDNLYWYRRVMGKEIKFLLHFVKESKQDESGMPNNRFLAERTGGTYSTLKVQPAELEDSGVYFCASSRQARTDTQYFGPGTRLTVL.